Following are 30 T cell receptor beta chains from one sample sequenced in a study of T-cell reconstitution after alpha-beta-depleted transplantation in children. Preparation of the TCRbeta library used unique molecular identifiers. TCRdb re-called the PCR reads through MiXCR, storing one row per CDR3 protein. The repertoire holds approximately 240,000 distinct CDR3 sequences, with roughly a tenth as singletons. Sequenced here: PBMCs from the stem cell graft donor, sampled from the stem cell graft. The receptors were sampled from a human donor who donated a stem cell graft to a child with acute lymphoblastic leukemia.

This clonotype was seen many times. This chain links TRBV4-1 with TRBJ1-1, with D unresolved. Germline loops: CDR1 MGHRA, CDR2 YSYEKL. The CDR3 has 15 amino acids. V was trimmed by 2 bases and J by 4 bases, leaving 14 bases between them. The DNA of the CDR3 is TGCGCCAGCAGCCAACTTTCCCAGTCTTCCACTGAAGCTTTCTTT. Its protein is CASSQLSQSSTEAFF.

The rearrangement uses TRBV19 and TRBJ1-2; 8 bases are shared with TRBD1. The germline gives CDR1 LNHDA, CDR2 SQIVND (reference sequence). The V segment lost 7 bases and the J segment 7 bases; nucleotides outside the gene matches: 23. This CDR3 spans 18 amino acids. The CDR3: CASTMTPPGTGIMGGYTF. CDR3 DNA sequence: TGTGCCAGTACCATGACCCCCCCGGGGACAGGAATAATGGGTGGCTACACCTTC.

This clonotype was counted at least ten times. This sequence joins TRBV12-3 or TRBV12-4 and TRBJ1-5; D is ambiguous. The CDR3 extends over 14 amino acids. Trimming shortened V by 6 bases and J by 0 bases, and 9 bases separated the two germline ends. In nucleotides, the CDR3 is TGTGCCAGCAGCCTAAGGGATAGCAATCAGCCCCAGCATTTT. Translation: CASSLRDSNQPQHF.

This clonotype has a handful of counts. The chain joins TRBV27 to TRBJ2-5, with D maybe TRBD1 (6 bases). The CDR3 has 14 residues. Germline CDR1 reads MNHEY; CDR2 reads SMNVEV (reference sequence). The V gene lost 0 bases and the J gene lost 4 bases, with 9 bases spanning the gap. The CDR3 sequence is CASSLSGRGETQYF. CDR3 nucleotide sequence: TGTGCCAGCAGTTTATCGGGCAGGGGAGAGACCCAGTACTTC.

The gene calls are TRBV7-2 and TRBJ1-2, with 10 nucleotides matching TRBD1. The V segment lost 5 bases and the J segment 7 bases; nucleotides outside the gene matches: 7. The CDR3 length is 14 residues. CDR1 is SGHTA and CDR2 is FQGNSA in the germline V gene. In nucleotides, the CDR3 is TGTGCCAGCAGCAACCGACAGGGGGCGAGTGGCTACACCTTC. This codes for CASSNRQGASGYTF.

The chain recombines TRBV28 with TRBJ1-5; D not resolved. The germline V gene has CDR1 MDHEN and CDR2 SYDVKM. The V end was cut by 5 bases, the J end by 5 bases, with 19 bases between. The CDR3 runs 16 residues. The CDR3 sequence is CASSPAGSGEDQPQHF. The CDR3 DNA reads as TGTGCCAGCAGTCCCGCCGGAAGCGGGGAGGATCAGCCCCAGCATTTT.

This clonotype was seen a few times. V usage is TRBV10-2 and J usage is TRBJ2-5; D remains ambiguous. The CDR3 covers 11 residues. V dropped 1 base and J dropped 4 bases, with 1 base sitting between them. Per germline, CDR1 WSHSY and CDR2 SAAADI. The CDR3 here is CASSELETQYF. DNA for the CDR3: TGCGCCAGCAGTGAGTTAGAGACCCAGTACTTC.

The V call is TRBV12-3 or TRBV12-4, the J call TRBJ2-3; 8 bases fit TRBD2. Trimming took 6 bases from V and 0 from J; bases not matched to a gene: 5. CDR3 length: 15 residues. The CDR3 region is CASSPGGRSTDTQYF. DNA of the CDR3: TGTGCCAGCAGCCCGGGGGGGCGTAGCACAGATACGCAGTATTTT.

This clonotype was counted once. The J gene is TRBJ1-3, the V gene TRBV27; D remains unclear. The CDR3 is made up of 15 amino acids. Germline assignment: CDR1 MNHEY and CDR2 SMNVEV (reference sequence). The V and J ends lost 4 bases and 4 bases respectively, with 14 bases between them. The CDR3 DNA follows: TGTGCCAGCAGTTCGGCGAGGGAGAAAGGAAACACCATATATTTT. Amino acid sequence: CASSSAREKGNTIYF.

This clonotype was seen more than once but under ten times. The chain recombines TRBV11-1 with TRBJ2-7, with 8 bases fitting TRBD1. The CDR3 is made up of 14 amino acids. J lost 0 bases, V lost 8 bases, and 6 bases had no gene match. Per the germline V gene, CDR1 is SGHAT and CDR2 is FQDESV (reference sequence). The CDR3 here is CASAEQGVSYEQYF. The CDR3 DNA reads TGTGCCAGCGCTGAACAGGGGGTCTCCTACGAGCAGTACTTC.

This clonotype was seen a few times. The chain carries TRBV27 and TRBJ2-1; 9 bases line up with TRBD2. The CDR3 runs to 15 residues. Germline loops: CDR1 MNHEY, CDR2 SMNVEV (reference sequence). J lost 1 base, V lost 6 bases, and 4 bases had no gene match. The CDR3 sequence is CASSRSGGSYNEQFF. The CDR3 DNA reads TGTGCCAGCAGCCGGAGCGGGGGGTCCTACAATGAGCAGTTCTTC.

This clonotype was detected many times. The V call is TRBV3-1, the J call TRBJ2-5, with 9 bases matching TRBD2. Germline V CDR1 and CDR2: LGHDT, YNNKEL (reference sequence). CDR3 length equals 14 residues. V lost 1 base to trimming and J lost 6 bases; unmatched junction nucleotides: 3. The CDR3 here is CASSQAAGGKTQYF. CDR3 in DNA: TGTGCCAGCAGCCAAGCCGCGGGGGGGAAGACCCAGTACTTC.

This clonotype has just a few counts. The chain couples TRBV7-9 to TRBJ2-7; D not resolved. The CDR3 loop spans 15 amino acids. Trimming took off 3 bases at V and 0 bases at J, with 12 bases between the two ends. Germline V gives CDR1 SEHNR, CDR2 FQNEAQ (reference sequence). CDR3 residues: CASSFFDVNSYEQYF. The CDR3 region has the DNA TGTGCCAGCAGCTTCTTCGACGTAAACTCCTACGAGCAGTACTTC. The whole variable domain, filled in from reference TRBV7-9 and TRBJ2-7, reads DTGVSQNPRHKITKRGQNVTFRCDPISEHNRLYWYRQTLGQGPEFLTYFQNEAQLEKSRLLSDRFSAERPKGSFSTLEIQRTEQGDSAMYLCASSFFDVNSYEQYFGPGTRLTVT.

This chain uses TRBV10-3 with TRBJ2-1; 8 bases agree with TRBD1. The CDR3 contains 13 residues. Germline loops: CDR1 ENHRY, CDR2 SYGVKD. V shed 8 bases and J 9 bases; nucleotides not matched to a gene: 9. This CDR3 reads CAIPKQGDREQFF. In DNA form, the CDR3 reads TGTGCCATCCCGAAACAGGGGGATCGTGAGCAGTTCTTC.

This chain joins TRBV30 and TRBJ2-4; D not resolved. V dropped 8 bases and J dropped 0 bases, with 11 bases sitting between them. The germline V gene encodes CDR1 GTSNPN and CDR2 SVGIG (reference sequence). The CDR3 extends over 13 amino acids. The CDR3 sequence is CASETVAKNIQYF. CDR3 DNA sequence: TGTGCCAGTGAGACGGTAGCCAAAAACATTCAGTACTTC.

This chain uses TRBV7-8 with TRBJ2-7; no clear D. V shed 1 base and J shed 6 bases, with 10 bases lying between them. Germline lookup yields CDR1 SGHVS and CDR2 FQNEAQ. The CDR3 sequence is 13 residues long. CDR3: CASSLGIVAEQYF. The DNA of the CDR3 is TGTGCCAGCAGCTTAGGAATCGTCGCCGAGCAGTACTTC.

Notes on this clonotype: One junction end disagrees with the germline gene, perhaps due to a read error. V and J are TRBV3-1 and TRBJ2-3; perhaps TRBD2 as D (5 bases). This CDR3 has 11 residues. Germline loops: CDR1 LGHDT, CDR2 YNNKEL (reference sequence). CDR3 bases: TGTGCCGTACGGGGAACAGATACGCACTATTTT. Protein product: CAVRGTDTHYF.

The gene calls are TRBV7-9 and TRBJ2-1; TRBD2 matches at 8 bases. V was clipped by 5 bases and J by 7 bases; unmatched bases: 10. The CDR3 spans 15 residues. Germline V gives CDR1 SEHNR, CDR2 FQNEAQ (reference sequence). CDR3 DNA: TGTGCCAGCAGCCCACGTCGGGGGGGCCTAAATGAGCAGTTCTTC. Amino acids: CASSPRRGGLNEQFF.

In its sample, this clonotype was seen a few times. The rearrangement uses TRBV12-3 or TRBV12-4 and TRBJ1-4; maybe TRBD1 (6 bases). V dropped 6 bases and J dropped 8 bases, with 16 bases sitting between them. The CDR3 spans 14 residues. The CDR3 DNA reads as TGTGCCAGCAGAACTACAGGGAATCAGGAAAAACTGTTTTTT. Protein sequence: CASRTTGNQEKLFF.

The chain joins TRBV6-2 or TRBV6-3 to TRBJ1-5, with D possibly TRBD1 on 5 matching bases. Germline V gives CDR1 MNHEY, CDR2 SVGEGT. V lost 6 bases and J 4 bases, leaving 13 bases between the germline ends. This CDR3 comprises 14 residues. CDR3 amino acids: CASSWTTQNQPQHF. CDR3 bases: TGTGCCAGCAGCTGGACAACTCAAAATCAGCCCCAGCATTTT.

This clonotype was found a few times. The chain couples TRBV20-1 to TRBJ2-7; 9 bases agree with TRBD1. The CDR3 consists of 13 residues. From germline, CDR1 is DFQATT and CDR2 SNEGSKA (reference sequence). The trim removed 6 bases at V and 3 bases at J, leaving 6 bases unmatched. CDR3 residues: CSAIQGADYEQYF. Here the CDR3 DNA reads TGCAGTGCGATACAGGGGGCCGACTACGAGCAGTACTTC.

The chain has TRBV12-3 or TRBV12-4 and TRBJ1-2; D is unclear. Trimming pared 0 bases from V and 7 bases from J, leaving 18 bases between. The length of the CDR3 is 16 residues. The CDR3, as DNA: TGTGCCAGCAGTTTAGCGCTCGCGGCCCGAGTGGGTGGCTACACCTTC. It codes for CASSLALAARVGGYTF.

CDR3 residues: CASSSSLAGGPKTQYF. CDR3 in DNA: TGTGCCAGCAGCTCCTCACTAGCGGGGGGGCCGAAGACCCAGTACTTC. The chain recombines TRBV7-2 with TRBJ2-5; 13 nucleotides agree with TRBD2. The CDR3 extends over 16 amino acids. J lost 6 bases, V lost 4 bases, and 8 bases had no gene match. Germline CDR1 and CDR2: SGHTA and FQGNSA.

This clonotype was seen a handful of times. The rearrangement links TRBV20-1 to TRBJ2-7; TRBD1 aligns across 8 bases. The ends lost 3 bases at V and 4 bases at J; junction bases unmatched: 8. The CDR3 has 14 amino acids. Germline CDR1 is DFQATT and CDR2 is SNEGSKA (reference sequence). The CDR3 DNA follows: TGCAGTGCTAGGGGCGGGACAGGTCTATACGAGCAGTACTTC. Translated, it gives CSARGGTGLYEQYF.

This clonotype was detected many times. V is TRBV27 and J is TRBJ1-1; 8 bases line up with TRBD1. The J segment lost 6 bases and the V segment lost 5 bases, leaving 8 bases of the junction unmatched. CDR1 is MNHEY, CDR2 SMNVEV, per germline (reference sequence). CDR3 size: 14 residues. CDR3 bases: TGTGCCAGCAGTGTACAGGGGGACTGGGCTGAAGCTTTCTTT. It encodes CASSVQGDWAEAFF.

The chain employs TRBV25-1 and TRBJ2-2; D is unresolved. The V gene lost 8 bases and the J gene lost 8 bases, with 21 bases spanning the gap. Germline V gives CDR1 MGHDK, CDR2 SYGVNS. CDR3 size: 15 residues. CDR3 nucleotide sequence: TGTGCCAGCGTAAGAAACGGTGGAAGGAATGGGGAGCTGTTTTTT. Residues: CASVRNGGRNGELFF.

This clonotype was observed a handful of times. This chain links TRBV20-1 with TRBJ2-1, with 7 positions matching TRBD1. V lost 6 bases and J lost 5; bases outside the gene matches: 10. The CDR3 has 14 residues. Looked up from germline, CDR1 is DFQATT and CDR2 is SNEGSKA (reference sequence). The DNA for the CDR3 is TGCAGTGCCGGGTTAGGGGGCAGGCACAATGAGCAGTTCTTC. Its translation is CSAGLGGRHNEQFF.

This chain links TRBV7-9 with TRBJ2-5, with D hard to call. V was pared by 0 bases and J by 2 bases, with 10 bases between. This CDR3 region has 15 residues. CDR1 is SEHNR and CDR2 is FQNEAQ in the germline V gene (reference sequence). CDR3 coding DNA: TGTGCCAGCAGCTTAGCGCTTCCGTATCAAGAGACCCAGTACTTC. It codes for CASSLALPYQETQYF.

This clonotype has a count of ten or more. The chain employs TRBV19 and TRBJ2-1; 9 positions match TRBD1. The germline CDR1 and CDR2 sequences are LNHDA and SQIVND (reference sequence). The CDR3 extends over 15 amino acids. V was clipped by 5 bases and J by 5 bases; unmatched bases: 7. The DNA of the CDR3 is TGTGCCAGTAGTGTACAGGGGGCTTGGGACAATGAGCAGTTCTTC. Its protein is CASSVQGAWDNEQFF.

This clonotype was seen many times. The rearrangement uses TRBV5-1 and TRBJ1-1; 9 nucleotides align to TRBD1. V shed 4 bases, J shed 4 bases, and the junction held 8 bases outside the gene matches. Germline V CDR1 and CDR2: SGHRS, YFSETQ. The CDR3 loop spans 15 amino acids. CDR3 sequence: CASSPGTGIATEAFF. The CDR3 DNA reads TGCGCCAGCAGCCCGGGGACAGGGATAGCCACTGAAGCTTTCTTT.